This passage covers 20 T cell receptor beta chains from one sample sequenced in a study of T cells after yellow fever vaccination. In TCRdb, the 5' RACE reads were re-called with MiXCR into one record per CDR3 protein. Among approximately 330,000 distinct CDR3 sequences listed, roughly 4.3% were seen once. This sample comprised PBMCs, obtained 5 days after the yellow fever booster vaccination. Receptors originate from a young man who received the YFV17D yellow fever vaccine.

This clonotype was recorded at least ten times. The V and J genes are TRBV9 and TRBJ2-3, with 9 bases lining up with TRBD2. Germline V gene lookup returns CDR1 SGDLS and CDR2 YYNGEE. V shed 0 bases, J shed 3 bases, and the junction held 8 bases outside the gene matches. This CDR3 has 17 residues. This CDR3 is CASSVAKERGETDTQYF. As DNA, the CDR3 is TGTGCCAGCAGCGTAGCTAAAGAGCGGGGGGAGACAGATACGCAGTATTTT.

There are a few counts of this clonotype. The J gene is TRBJ1-3, the V gene TRBV7-8; no firm D call. V gave up 4 bases and J gave up 0 bases, with 19 bases separating them. Germline CDR1 reads SGHVS; CDR2 reads FQNEAQ. The CDR3 totals 18 residues. The CDR3 coding sequence is TGTGCCAGCAGCTACCTGGGAATGGGCAGCGGCTCTGGAAACACCATATATTTT. This translates into CASSYLGMGSGSGNTIYF.

This clonotype was seen repeatedly, ten times or more. This chain joins TRBV5-5 and TRBJ2-5, with 7 nucleotides matching TRBD2. The trim removed 0 bases at V and 5 bases at J, leaving 7 bases unmatched. Looked up from germline, CDR1 is SGHKS and CDR2 is YYEKEE (reference sequence). The CDR3 sequence is 15 residues long. Here the CDR3 DNA reads TGTGCCAGCAGCTTGGCCGCCGGGGAGGGGGAGACCCAGTACTTC. Translating it yields CASSLAAGEGETQYF.

This clonotype came up many times. This chain uses TRBV20-1 with TRBJ2-7; 7 bases are shared with TRBD1. Unmatched junction bases numbered 15, after V lost 5 bases and J lost 5 bases. There are 15 residues in the CDR3. Germline CDR1 is DFQATT and CDR2 is SNEGSKA (reference sequence). This CDR3 reads CSAARRTGRPDEQYV. CDR3 DNA sequence: TGCAGTGCTGCCCGGAGGACAGGCCGTCCGGACGAGCAGTACGTC.

This clonotype has just a few counts. This chain joins TRBV5-1 and TRBJ2-1; D remains ambiguous. CDR1 and CDR2 from the germline V gene are SGHRS and YFSETQ. The CDR3 is 15 residues long. The V end lost 0 bases, the J end lost 4 bases, and 11 bases lay between the germline ends. The CDR3, as DNA: TGCGCCAGCAGCTTGGGGGCCCTTATTTACAATGAGCAGTTCTTC. Translating it yields CASSLGALIYNEQFF.

V usage is TRBV5-4 and J usage is TRBJ1-2; D possibly corresponds to TRBD1 (6 bases). Deletions cut 5 bases from V and 8 bases from J, with 16 bases between. CDR1 and CDR2 (germline): SGHNT, YYREEE (reference sequence). The CDR3 runs 13 residues. DNA of the CDR3: TGTGCCAGCAGTGTCGGAGGGGGTTTGGGCTACACCTTC. Protein: CASSVGGGLGYTF.

In this sample, this clonotype turned up many times. Here the CDR3 DNA reads TGCGCCAGCAGCAGGACTAGCGGATTGACAGATACGCAGTATTTT. Encoded protein: CASSRTSGLTDTQYF. The J gene is TRBJ2-3, the V gene TRBV5-1; 10 bases agree with TRBD2. The CDR3 length is 15 residues. The ends lost 4 bases at V and 3 bases at J; junction bases unmatched: 5. From germline, CDR1 is SGHRS and CDR2 YFSETQ.

The chain combines TRBV6-1 with TRBJ2-1, with D maybe TRBD2 (6 bases). CDR1 MNHNS and CDR2 SASEGT come from the germline V gene. The CDR3 has 15 residues. Trimming took off 6 bases at V and 7 bases at J, with 19 bases between the two ends. This CDR3 reads CASRGELTRRNEQFF. CDR3 nucleotides: TGTGCCAGCAGGGGTGAATTGACTAGGAGGAATGAGCAGTTCTTC.

This clonotype was counted between two and nine times. The chain couples TRBV7-9 to TRBJ2-3; the match to TRBD1 covers 7 bases. Germline V lookup: CDR1 SEHNR, CDR2 FQNEAQ (reference sequence). The CDR3 has 11 amino acids. Germline trimming cut 5 bases from V and 11 bases from J; bases unmatched to any gene: 4. For the CDR3, the DNA is TGTGCCAGCAGCCTTACAGGGGAGCAGTATTTT. Amino acid sequence: CASSLTGEQYF.

V usage is TRBV20-1 and J usage is TRBJ2-4; 7 positions match TRBD2. The V segment lost 3 bases and the J segment 3 bases; nucleotides outside the gene matches: 8. This CDR3 spans 15 amino acids. Germline V gives CDR1 DFQATT, CDR2 SNEGSKA (reference sequence). The CDR3 spells CSARSAGVGKNIQYF. CDR3 sequence (DNA): TGCAGTGCTAGGTCGGCGGGGGTAGGCAAAAACATTCAGTACTTC.

This clonotype was seen a handful of times. J is TRBJ2-5 and V is TRBV6-1; D possibly matches TRBD1 or TRBD2 (5 bases each). Germline assignment: CDR1 MNHNS and CDR2 SASEGT. V lost 10 bases, J lost 4 bases, and 19 bases lay in between. The CDR3 is 14 amino acids. In DNA, the CDR3 is TGTGCCACCCGGGACCGGGCCCAAGGAGAGACCCAGTACTTC. Translating it yields CATRDRAQGETQYF.

The chain has TRBV5-4 and TRBJ2-3, with 12 bases aligning to TRBD2. The V segment lost 4 bases and the J segment 0 bases; nucleotides outside the gene matches: 6. CDR3 length equals 17 residues. CDR1 is SGHNT and CDR2 is YYREEE in the germline V gene (reference sequence). The chain's CDR3 is CASSVLAGGSSTDTQYF. DNA for the CDR3: TGTGCCAGCAGCGTTCTAGCGGGGGGGTCTAGCACAGATACGCAGTATTTT.

This clonotype has ten or more counts. In DNA, the CDR3 is TGCGCCAGCAGCTTGGCAACTAGCGGGGAAGAGCAGTTCTTC. Translating gives CASSLATSGEEQFF. The chain recombines TRBV5-1 with TRBJ2-1, with 10 bases matching TRBD2. This CDR3 region has 14 residues. Per the germline V gene, CDR1 is SGHRS and CDR2 is YFSETQ. With 0 bases clipped from V and 10 bases from J, the junction kept 4 bases outside the gene matches.

This clonotype was observed at least ten times. The chain uses TRBV6-2 or TRBV6-3 and TRBJ2-2; D unclear. This CDR3 has 13 residues. Germline values: CDR1 MNHEY, CDR2 SVGEGT. V was trimmed by 7 bases and J by 0 bases, leaving 6 bases between them. In DNA form, the CDR3 reads TGTGCCAGCAACCACCCGAACACCGGGGAGCTGTTTTTT. Encoded protein: CASNHPNTGELFF.

This clonotype was seen repeatedly, ten times or more. The J gene is TRBJ2-2, the V gene TRBV5-1, with D possibly TRBD2 on 6 matching bases. V was trimmed by 4 bases and J by 4 bases, leaving 20 bases between them. Germline V gene lookup returns CDR1 SGHRS and CDR2 YFSETQ. This CDR3 has 17 residues. This CDR3 is CASSASAGGGTTGELFF. The CDR3, as DNA: TGCGCCAGCAGCGCTTCGGCTGGTGGGGGGACCACCGGGGAGCTGTTTTTT.

There are a few counts of this clonotype. The CDR3 coding sequence is TGTGCCAGCAGTGAGTATGTGGAGGAGACCCAGTACTTC. Translated: CASSEYVEETQYF. The V and J genes are TRBV6-5 and TRBJ2-5, with D hard to call. The CDR3 loop spans 13 amino acids. Deletions cut 5 bases from V and 5 bases from J, with 12 bases between. From germline, CDR1 is MNHEY and CDR2 SVGAGI.

This clonotype was observed at least ten times. The V and J genes are TRBV12-3 or TRBV12-4 and TRBJ2-5, with unresolved D. The germline V and J ends were trimmed by 6 bases and 3 bases, with 11 bases remaining between them. The CDR3 extends over 13 amino acids. The CDR3 spells CASSWTVEETQYF. CDR3 DNA sequence: TGTGCCAGCAGCTGGACCGTTGAAGAGACCCAGTACTTC.

Many counts were recorded for this clonotype. The V gene is TRBV5-1, the J gene TRBJ2-7; 10 nucleotides agree with TRBD1. Losses at the gene ends were 4 bases for V and 0 bases for J; bases not matched to a gene: 1. The CDR3 totals 14 residues. Germline V gene sequence: CDR1 SGHRS, CDR2 YFSETQ. The CDR3 here is CASSRTGGSYEQYF. DNA of the CDR3: TGCGCCAGCAGCCGGACAGGGGGCTCCTACGAGCAGTACTTC.

CDR3 region: CASRMDRGRETQYF. CDR3 DNA: TGTGCCAGCAGAATGGACAGGGGAAGGGAGACCCAGTACTTC. This rearrangement joins TRBV7-2 to TRBJ2-5; 9 bases align to TRBD1. The CDR3 extends over 14 amino acids. CDR1 is SGHTA and CDR2 is FQGNSA in the germline V gene. V trimming: 6 bases; J trimming: 5 bases; junction bases outside the gene matches: 7.

The sample holds a few counts of this clonotype. Here the CDR3 DNA reads TGTGCCAGCAGTTACAGAAACTACGAGCAGTACTTC. It encodes CASSYRNYEQYF. The chain links TRBV12-3 or TRBV12-4 to TRBJ2-7; D remains unclear. This CDR3 has 12 amino acids. Trimming cost V 4 bases and J 3 bases, with 7 bases left between them.